This T cell receptor beta chain comes out of a study of T cells in tuberculosis. From germline, CDR1 is SGHVS and CDR2 FQNEAQ. This CDR3 is built from 14 residues. V was trimmed by 5 bases and J by 7 bases, leaving 16 bases between them. Profiled with immunoSEQ multiplex PCR; TCRdb holds only in-frame clones, not every one. The sample lists 88,000 or so clones, under 95% occurring once. Thawed, overnight-rested PBMC were stained with GMM-loaded CD1B tetramer, viability dye and anti-CD3, then sorted. The CD1B tetramers carried C32 glucose monomycolate purified from Rhodococcus equi. PBMC for tetramer sorting were first depleted of CD14-expressing monocytes.

The V call is TRBV7-8, the J call TRBJ2-3, with D uncertain. The sequence came from an adult woman with latent tuberculosis. The sample consisted of CD1b-GMM tetramer-negative cells sorted from PBMCs. DNA for the CDR3: TGTGCCAGCAGCCCCGAACTCCAGCGACATACGCAGTATTTT. It encodes CASSPELQRHTQYF. Together with reference TRBV7-8 and TRBJ2-3, the CDR3 gives the full variable domain: GAGVSQSPRYKVAKRGQDVALRCDPISGHVSLFWYQQALGQGPEFLTYFQNEAQLDKSGLPSDRFFAERPEGSVSTLKIQRTQQEDSAVYLCASSPELQRHTQYFGPGTRLTVL.